A selection of T cell receptor beta chains follows, all from one sample in a study of blood T cell repertoires in COVID-19. Measured with immunoSEQ multiplex PCR; TCRdb has only the in-frame clones, and not every one. The repertoire includes some 69,000 clones, 90% of them detected once, and around 1.3% sits in the top ten. The sequenced sample was peripheral blood. The receptors stem from a man in his sixties with acute or convalescent COVID-19. Both conserved end residues are part of each CDR3. The D gene is left open where the match is weak. Some rows mark clone size as missing; the rest say once, few, many or name a class of expanded clone.

J gene,clone size,CDR3 length,V gene,D gene,CDR3 DNA,CDR3 protein
TRBJ2-3,.,14,TRBV19,TRBD1,TGTGCCACCGCGACAGGGGCGAGCACAGATACGCAGTATTTT,CATATGASTDTQYF
TRBJ2-1,.,15,TRBV5-1,TRBD2,TGCGCCAGCAGCCCCGGGACTAGAAGTTACAATGAGCAGTTCTTC,CASSPGTRSYNEQFF
TRBJ2-7,.,13,TRBV6-5,TRBD1,TGTGCCAGCAACCCGGGACAGTGGGCCGAGCAGTACTTC,CASNPGQWAEQYF
TRBJ1-4,.,19,TRBV6-1,TRBD1,TGTGCCAGCAGTGAAGCGCAATTGGGGACAGCTATTAAAAATGAAAAACTGTTTTTT,CASSEAQLGTAIKNEKLFF
TRBJ2-5,.,15,TRBV24-1,TRBD1,TGTGCCACCAGTGATTTCGACAGGGGGAGGGAGACCCAGTACTTC,CATSDFDRGRETQYF
TRBJ1-1,.,15,TRBV7-2,TRBD1,TGTGCCAGCAGCTCGCTACAGGGGGGTAACACTGAAGCTTTCTTT,CASSSLQGGNTEAFF
TRBJ1-1,.,16,TRBV14,TRBD1,TGTGCCAGCAGCCATCACTGGGGACAGGGGAACACTGAAGCTTTCTTT,CASSHHWGQGNTEAFF
TRBJ1-2,.,16,TRBV15,.,TGTGCCACCAGCAGAGATGGCGGACTAAAAACATATGGCTACACCTTC,CATSRDGGLKTYGYTF
TRBJ1-2,.,15,TRBV9,TRBD1,TGTGCCAGCAGCGCGGGGACAGGGGGCCTTTATGGCTACACCTTC,CASSAGTGGLYGYTF
TRBJ1-2,.,14,TRBV6-5,.,TGTGCCAGCAGTTATCCCGACAGCACAAATGGCTACACCTTC,CASSYPDSTNGYTF
TRBJ2-2,once,17,TRBV4-2,TRBD2,TGTGCCAGCAGCCAAGATTTAGCGGGGTCGAACACCGGGGAGCTGTTTTTT,CASSQDLAGSNTGELFF
TRBJ2-7,.,12,TRBV5-6,.,TGTGCCAGCAGCTTCAGGGCTCGCGAGCAGTACTTC,CASSFRAREQYF
TRBJ2-3,few,15,TRBV2,TRBD2,TGTGCCAGCGCGACGGGGGGGCGGAGCACAGATACGCAGTATTTT,CASATGGRSTDTQYF
TRBJ1-5,.,15,TRBV27,.,TGTGCCAGCAGTTTATCGGGGGGATTCAATCAGCCCCAGCATTTT,CASSLSGGFNQPQHF
TRBJ2-4,once,15,TRBV6-5,.,TGTGCCAGCAGGGGACTCTGGTTAGCCAAAAACATTCAGTACTTC,CASRGLWLAKNIQYF
TRBJ1-2,.,17,TRBV3-1/TRBV3-2,.,TGTGCCAGCAGCCAGTTCGGATTCGACGACATTAACTATGGCTACACCTTC,CASSQFGFDDINYGYTF
TRBJ1-2,.,18,TRBV2,.,TGTGCCAGCAGTGAAACCCCTGGAGGGGAGGCAGGAAGCTATGGCTACACCTTC,CASSETPGGEAGSYGYTF
TRBJ1-1,.,15,TRBV14,TRBD1,TGTGCCAGCAGTAGGGGACAGGGACTGAACACTGAAGCTTTCTTT,CASSRGQGLNTEAFF
TRBJ1-4,.,19,TRBV2,TRBD1,TGTGCCAGCAGCAGGACAGGGGGCACCCTCCTCACAACTAATGAAAAACTGTTTTTT,CASSRTGGTLLTTNEKLFF
TRBJ1-2,.,17,TRBV7-8,TRBD1,TGTGCCAGCAGCTTAGTTACCGGACAGGGTCCCAACTATGGCTACACCTTC,CASSLVTGQGPNYGYTF
TRBJ1-4,.,14,TRBV2,.,TGTGCCAGCAGTGGGCGGCAGAATCTTGAAAAACTGTTTTTT,CASSGRQNLEKLFF
TRBJ2-2,.,15,TRBV19,.,TGTGCCAGTAGCATGGGCGGGGTAGACACCGGGGAGCTGTTTTTT,CASSMGGVDTGELFF
TRBJ2-1,.,15,TRBV2,.,TGTGCCAGCAGGCGCCCCTTTGCGGTCTACAATGAGCAGTTCTTC,CASRRPFAVYNEQFF
TRBJ1-5,.,13,TRBV19,.,TGTGCCAGTAGTATCCCACAGGGTCAGCCCCAGCATTTT,CASSIPQGQPQHF
TRBJ2-7,.,15,TRBV6-6,TRBD1,TGTGCCAGCAGTTACTATGGGACAGGGGACCACGAGCAGTACTTC,CASSYYGTGDHEQYF
TRBJ2-6,.,17,TRBV7-8,.,TGTGCCAGCAGCTTTAGGACAGACTTCTCTGGGGCCAACGTCCTGACTTTC,CASSFRTDFSGANVLTF